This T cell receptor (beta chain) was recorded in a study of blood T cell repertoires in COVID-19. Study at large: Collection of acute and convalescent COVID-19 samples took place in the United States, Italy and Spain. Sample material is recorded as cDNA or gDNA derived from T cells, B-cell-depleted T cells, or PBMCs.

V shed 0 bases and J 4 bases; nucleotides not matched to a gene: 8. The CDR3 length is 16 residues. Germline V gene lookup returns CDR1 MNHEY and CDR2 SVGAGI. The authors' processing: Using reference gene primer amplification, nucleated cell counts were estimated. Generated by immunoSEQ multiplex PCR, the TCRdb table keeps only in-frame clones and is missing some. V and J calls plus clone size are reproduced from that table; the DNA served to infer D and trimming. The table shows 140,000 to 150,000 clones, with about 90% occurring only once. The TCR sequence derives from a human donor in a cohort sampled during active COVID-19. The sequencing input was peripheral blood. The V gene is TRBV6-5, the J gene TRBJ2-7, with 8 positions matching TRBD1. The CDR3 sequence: CASSYSRQGSPYEQYF. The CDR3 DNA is TGTGCCAGCAGTTACTCGCGACAGGGGTCTCCTTACGAGCAGTACTTC.